The sample holds many counts of the clone carrying this TCR beta chain. Antigen specificity is unknown. The time point denotes: patch test 3, about 24 weeks after DPC sensitization. Treatment in this sample: therapeutic diphenylcyclopropenone sensitization with weekly scalp DPC. The sample belongs to a study of human T cells and chemical hapten exposure. The wider study: Patients were given diphenylcyclopropenone on the scalp weekly across the approximately 24-week study. Findings and limits, study-wide: PT1 expanded TCR numbers tracked positively with patch test score. Relative to control repertoires, expanded TCRs gave rise to significantly more large CDR3 similarity clusters.

V was clipped by 1 base and J by 0 bases, with 12 bases between them. The CDR3 runs 16 residues. Germline assignment: CDR1 SGHVS and CDR2 FNYEAQ. TCRdb re-derived calls from the RACE reads in MiXCR, one entry per CDR3 protein. The data hold about 48,000 distinct CDR3 sequences, with 9.9% observed a single time. The sequenced sample was whole blood, obtained in connection with sensitization to the hapten diphenylcyclopropenone (DPC). The chain uses TRBV7-6 and TRBJ2-5; D is possibly TRBD2 (5 bases). This clonotype was obtained from a woman aged 40 to 49 with alopecia areata. Some clones in this sample may be carry-over from other donors' samples. CDR3 coding DNA: TGTGCCAGCAGCTTAGTGGGGAGCGCACACCAAGAGACCCAGTACTTC. Protein: CASSLVGSAHQETQYF.